This T cell receptor beta chain came from a study of identical twins. TCRdb called the 5' RACE reads again in MiXCR, with one record for every CDR3 protein. The sample consists of approximately 190,000 distinct CDR3 sequences, about a sixth of them appearing once. Trimming removed 8 bases from V and 3 bases from J, with 12 bases in between. Germline lookup yields CDR1 SGHDN and CDR2 FVKESK. The CDR3 extends over 13 amino acids. The sample holds a few counts of this clonotype. The same sample was also used in a study of T cells expressing NK-cell markers. From that paper: It was sorted CD3+CD56-NKG2C+, CD3+CD56+NKG2C- and CD3+CD56+NKG2C+ T cells that provided the TCR beta repertoires. Of eight sequenced donors, seven were HCMV-seropositive and one HCMV-seronegative.

V and J are TRBV14 and TRBJ2-3, with no clear D. The sequence was obtained from a young woman in good health. The sample comprised CD8+ T cells sorted from blood. The CDR3 region is CASPSQRTDTQYF. The CDR3 nucleotides are TGTGCCAGCCCCTCCCAACGAACAGATACGCAGTATTTT.